The clone carrying this T cell receptor beta chain appeared many times. CDR1 and CDR2 (germline): SGHDT, YYEEEE. Trimming took 0 bases from V and 4 from J; bases not matched to a gene: 6. The CDR3 is made up of 16 amino acids. One entry per CDR3 protein, called by TCRdb with MiXCR from the 5' RACE reads. The repertoire holds roughly 39,000 distinct CDR3 sequences, with approximately 17% as singletons. Input material: naive CD4+ T cells sorted from a lymph node. The subset was: naive CD4+ T cells, CD4+CD45RA+CD25-. The chain joins TRBV5-6 to TRBJ2-1, with TRBD1 identical over 8 bases. The sequence was collected from a female donor with breast cancer. In DNA, the CDR3 is TGTGCCAGCAGCTTGGTATCAGGGGGCCAGTACAATGAGCAGTTCTTC. Its protein is CASSLVSGGQYNEQFF. Combining the CDR3 with reference TRBV5-6 and TRBJ2-1 gives the whole variable domain DAGVTQSPTHLIKTRGQQVTLRCSPKSGHDTVSWYQQALGQGPQFIFQYYEEEERQRGNFPDRFSGHQFPNYSSELNVNALLLGDSALYLCASSLVSGGQYNEQFFGPGTRLTVL.